Described below is a single TCR beta chain sequence and its context. Its specificity is not known. The data originate from a study of cytotoxic CD8 clonotypes in ibrutinib-treated CLL. Overall study context: Timing of response sample collection was a median approximately twelve months after treatment start, with a range of 6 to 36. Findings and caveats of the study: Higher clonality was seen at ibrutinib response and a return toward baseline at progression.

The intended depth for sequencing was 1 in 200,000 to 1 in 1 million T cells. The repertoire was sequenced with immunoSEQ multiplex PCR; TCRdb's copy has only in-frame clones and lacks some. The repertoire holds about 97,000 clones, with 70% to 80% as singletons. Genomic DNA in a quantity of around 2 micrograms was derived from cryopreserved PBMCs for TCR beta libraries. V dropped 0 bases and J dropped 8 bases, with 13 bases sitting between them. This CDR3 contains 14 residues. CDR1 is SGHNT and CDR2 is YENEEA in the germline V gene. This chain links TRBV11-3 with TRBJ1-2; TRBD1 might be the D (5 bases). This material consisted of PBMCs, taken after 12 months of ibrutinib treatment. The sequence was obtained from a human donor with chronic lymphocytic leukemia. The DNA of the CDR3 is TGTGCCAGCAGCTTAGACGGGCCAGGGACCGGCTACACCTTC. Translation gives CASSLDGPGTGYTF.